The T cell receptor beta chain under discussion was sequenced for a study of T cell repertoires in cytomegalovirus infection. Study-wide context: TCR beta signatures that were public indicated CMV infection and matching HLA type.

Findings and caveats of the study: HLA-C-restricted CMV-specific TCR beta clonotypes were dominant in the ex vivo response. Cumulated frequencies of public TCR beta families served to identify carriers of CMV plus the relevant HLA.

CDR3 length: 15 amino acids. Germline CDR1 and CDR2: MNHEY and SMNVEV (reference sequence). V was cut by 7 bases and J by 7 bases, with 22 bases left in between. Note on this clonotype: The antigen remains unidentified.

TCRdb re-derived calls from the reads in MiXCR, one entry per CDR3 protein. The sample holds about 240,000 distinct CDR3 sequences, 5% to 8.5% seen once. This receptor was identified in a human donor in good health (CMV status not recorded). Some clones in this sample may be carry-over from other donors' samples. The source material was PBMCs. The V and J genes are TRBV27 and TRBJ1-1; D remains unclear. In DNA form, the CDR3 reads TGTGCCAGCATTCGATCACGACCAACACACGTTGAAGCTTTCTTT. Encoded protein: CASIRSRPTHVEAFF.